Listed here are 23 T cell receptor beta chains from one sample, sequenced in a study of T cell changes during pregnancy in multiple sclerosis. The data were produced by immunoSEQ multiplex PCR, yet TCRdb's version contains in-frame clones alone and is incomplete. The sample holds 90,000 to 120,000 clones; roughly 90% are singletons and the top ten take 0.78%. The material sequenced was peripheral blood, taken in the third trimester of pregnancy. The receptor source for this set is a female donor in good health, enrolled as a control in a pregnancy study.

This clone appeared a few times. The CDR3 nucleotides read TGTGCCAGCAGTACGGACAGGGGGGATTCACCCCTCCACTTT. Its translation is CASSTDRGDSPLHF. The chain carries TRBV6-5 and TRBJ1-6, with TRBD1 matching over 10 bases. Germline V lookup: CDR1 MNHEY, CDR2 SVGAGI. V gave up 5 bases and J gave up 8 bases; unmatched junction bases: 3. The CDR3 sequence is 14 residues long.

The V call is TRBV4-1, the J call TRBJ2-3, with D possibly TRBD1 on 6 matching bases. The CDR3 has 14 residues. Germline assignment: CDR1 MGHRA and CDR2 YSYEKL. V lost 4 bases and J lost 2, with 10 bases in between. The CDR3 loop is CASSPMGATDTQYF. The CDR3 nucleotides are TGCGCCAGCAGCCCCATGGGGGCCACAGATACGCAGTATTTT.

The chain combines TRBV7-3 with TRBJ1-1; D not resolved. Looked up from germline, CDR1 is SGHTA and CDR2 is FQGTGA. V lost 2 bases to trimming and J lost 1 base, with 14 bases between them. The CDR3 totals 16 residues. The DNA for the CDR3 is TGTGCCAGCAGCTTATGGTCAGTAGAGCGGAACACTGAAGCTTTCTTT. This encodes CASSLWSVERNTEAFF.

This sequence joins TRBV9 and TRBJ2-7, with a tentative D call TRBD1 (5 bases). V lost 3 bases, J lost 6 bases, and 7 bases lay in between. CDR3 length: 11 amino acids. Germline-derived CDR1 and CDR2 are SGDLS and YYNGEE. Here the CDR3 reads CASSAQGEQYF. CDR3 in DNA: TGTGCCAGCAGCGCCCAGGGCGAGCAGTACTTC.

In its sample, this clone was seen once. The chain combines TRBV5-1 with TRBJ1-1, with D possibly TRBD1 on 6 matching bases. The length of the CDR3 is 15 residues. Trimming took 5 bases from V and 0 from J, leaving 14 bases between them. Germline CDR1 reads SGHRS; CDR2 reads YFSETQ. The CDR3 sequence is CASRHHRDLNTEAFF. As DNA, the CDR3 is TGCGCCAGCAGACATCACAGGGACCTGAACACTGAAGCTTTCTTT.

This clone was seen a single time. This chain uses TRBV4-3 with TRBJ1-2; tentative D call: TRBD1 (5 bases). Deletions cut 0 bases from V and 2 bases from J, with 19 bases between. CDR1 and CDR2 from the germline V gene are LGHNA and YSLEER. This CDR3 spans 18 amino acids. The CDR3 region is CASSQDTGFFSGNYGYTF. In DNA form, the CDR3 reads TGCGCCAGCAGCCAAGATACAGGTTTCTTCAGTGGGAACTATGGCTACACCTTC.

This chain uses TRBV11-3 with TRBJ2-2; 7 bases match TRBD2. Germline CDR1 is SGHNT and CDR2 is YENEEA. Trimming took 1 base from V and 0 from J; bases not matched to a gene: 2. This CDR3 region has 16 residues. CDR3 loop: CASSLAAGANTGELFF. The CDR3 nucleotides read TGTGCCAGCAGCTTAGCCGCGGGGGCGAACACCGGGGAGCTGTTTTTT.

The chain is built from TRBV9 and TRBJ1-2, with a tentative D call TRBD1 (6 bases). The V gene lost 3 bases and the J gene lost 1 base, with 10 bases spanning the gap. CDR1 and CDR2 from the germline V gene are SGDLS and YYNGEE. There are 14 residues in the CDR3. The CDR3 coding sequence is TGTGCCAGCAGCGCGACAGGAGTTAACTATGGCTACACCTTC. Amino acid sequence: CASSATGVNYGYTF.

The chain has TRBV19 and TRBJ2-7; the match to TRBD1 covers 12 bases. CDR1 LNHDA and CDR2 SQIVND come from the germline V gene (reference sequence). V lost 2 bases, J lost 1 base, and 3 bases stayed unmatched. CDR3 size: 16 residues. This chain's CDR3 is CASSISGQGASYEQYF. The CDR3 DNA sequence: TGTGCCAGTAGTATATCGGGACAGGGGGCATCCTACGAGCAGTACTTC.

V is TRBV21-1 and J is TRBJ1-6; TRBD1, the table's D call, was not compared with the DNA. TRBV21-1 is classified as a pseudogene. The CDR3 length is 17 residues. The CDR3 bases are TGTGCCTCTACTACCCGTTGGGACAGGGGTATAAATTCACCCCTCCACTTT. The encoded protein is CASTTRWDRGINSPLHF.

The chain employs TRBV7-2 and TRBJ2-7; D is possibly TRBD2 (5 bases). Germline values: CDR1 SGHTA, CDR2 FQGNSA. V dropped 3 bases and J dropped 3 bases, with 9 bases sitting between them. The CDR3 has 13 amino acids. The CDR3 protein is CASSFRGDYEQYF. CDR3 bases: TGTGCCAGCAGCTTCCGGGGTGACTACGAGCAGTACTTC.

The rearrangement joins TRBV9 to TRBJ1-2; D gene ambiguous. The ends were cut back, 2 bases at V and 2 bases at J, with 7 bases in the middle. Germline assignment: CDR1 SGDLS and CDR2 YYNGEE. This CDR3 contains 13 residues. For the CDR3, the DNA is TGTGCCAGCAGCGTCCGGGAAAACTATGGCTACACCTTC. It codes for CASSVRENYGYTF.

This clone was seen a single time. The chain combines TRBV7-2 with TRBJ2-5; D gene unclear. CDR1 SGHTA and CDR2 FQGNSA come from the germline V gene. The CDR3 is 14 residues long. V was shortened by 4 bases and J by 4 bases, with 13 bases between the two germline ends. CDR3 sequence (DNA): TGTGCCAGCAGCTCCCCGGCGGTGGGAGAGACCCAGTACTTC. Residues: CASSSPAVGETQYF.

The chain combines TRBV4-1 with TRBJ2-7; D call uncertain. The CDR3 totals 14 residues. Germline CDR1 is MGHRA and CDR2 is YSYEKL. The germline V and J ends were trimmed by 3 bases and 0 bases, with 9 bases remaining between them. For the CDR3, the DNA is TGCGCCAGCAGCCATGGCTTACCCTCCTACGAGCAGTACTTC. Translated: CASSHGLPSYEQYF.

The rearrangement links TRBV5-5 to TRBJ1-6; D gene ambiguous. V lost 0 bases, J lost 3 bases, and 7 bases lay in between. The CDR3 is made up of 15 amino acids. Germline V lookup: CDR1 SGHKS, CDR2 YYEKEE (reference sequence). CDR3 amino acids: CASSLVQDYNSPLHF. The CDR3 DNA is TGTGCCAGCAGCTTGGTGCAGGACTATAATTCACCCCTCCACTTT.

This clone was seen more than once but under ten times. This chain joins TRBV6-5 and TRBJ1-3; the D is unclear. The CDR3 extends over 13 amino acids. Between the trimmed V and J ends, which lost 7 bases and 4 bases, there was a span of 11 bases. Germline V gene lookup returns CDR1 MNHEY and CDR2 SVGAGI. This CDR3 is CASTPGKGNTIYF. The CDR3 DNA follows: TGTGCCAGCACTCCGGGGAAAGGAAACACCATATATTTT.

J is TRBJ1-4 and V is TRBV27; 11 bases map to TRBD1. Germline CDR1 reads MNHEY; CDR2 reads SMNVEV (reference sequence). V shed 4 bases, J shed 8 bases, and the junction held 0 bases outside the gene matches. This CDR3 is 13 amino acids long. The chain's CDR3 is CASSWDRGEKLFF. CDR3 nucleotide sequence: TGTGCCAGCAGTTGGGACAGGGGGGAAAAACTGTTTTTT. Full variable domain (outside the CDR3, taken from reference TRBV27 and TRBJ1-4): EAQVTQNPRYLITVTGKKLTVTCSQNMNHEYMSWYRQDPGLGLRQIYYSMNVEVTDKGDVPEGYKVSRKEKRNFPLILESPSPNQTSLYFCASSWDRGEKLFFGSGTQLSVL.

The chain is built from TRBV4-3 and TRBJ2-3; 9 bases agree with TRBD2. Germline lookup yields CDR1 LGHNA and CDR2 YSLEER. Trimming removed 0 bases from V and 3 bases from J; junction bases left unmatched: 10. The CDR3 has 18 residues. This CDR3 is CASSQDQASGGMTDTQYF. The CDR3 DNA sequence: TGCGCCAGCAGCCAAGATCAGGCCAGCGGGGGGATGACAGATACGCAGTATTTT.

The chain joins TRBV30 to TRBJ1-4, with D perhaps TRBD1 (5 bases). Germline V gene sequence: CDR1 GTSNPN, CDR2 SVGIG (reference sequence). This CDR3 contains 14 residues. V shed 0 bases and J shed 8 bases, with 13 bases lying between them. The CDR3 DNA sequence: TGTGCCTGGAGTGTGGCAGGGTCGGACGAAAAACTGTTTTTT. Its protein product is CAWSVAGSDEKLFF.

This clone was picked up one time. The gene calls are TRBV29-1 and TRBJ2-7, with a tentative D call TRBD2 (7 bases). The V end lost 4 bases, the J end lost 4 bases, and 23 bases lay between the germline ends. This CDR3 has 16 residues. Germline V gene sequence: CDR1 SQVTM, CDR2 ANQGSEA. CDR3 residues: CSVGVGGGGRRYEQYF. The CDR3 coding sequence is TGCAGCGTTGGTGTGGGTGGGGGGGGCCGCCGATACGAGCAGTACTTC.

The rearrangement joins TRBV19 to TRBJ1-1; 9 bases match TRBD1. The CDR3 consists of 15 residues. Per the germline V gene, CDR1 is LNHDA and CDR2 is SQIVND (reference sequence). Trimming removed 8 bases from V and 5 bases from J; junction bases left unmatched: 12. CDR3 nucleotide sequence: TGTGCCAGTTCCGAAGGGTACAGGGGGCGAACTGAAGCTTTCTTT. It translates to CASSEGYRGRTEAFF.

The V gene is TRBV5-1, the J gene TRBJ2-3; a possible D gene is TRBD1 (6 bases). The CDR3 spans 15 residues. Trimming cost V 2 bases and J 6 bases, with 16 bases left between them. Germline values: CDR1 SGHRS, CDR2 YFSETQ. Written as DNA, the CDR3 is TGCGCCAGCAGCTTAAACTCCGGGACACCGGATACGCAGTATTTT. Protein sequence: CASSLNSGTPDTQYF.

The chain has TRBV2 and TRBJ2-3; TRBD2 matches at 9 bases. J lost 4 bases, V lost 7 bases, and 9 bases had no gene match. The CDR3 has 15 amino acids. Looked up from germline, CDR1 is SNHLY and CDR2 is FYNNEI. This CDR3 is CASTGWAGGADTQYF. The CDR3 nucleotides are TGTGCCAGCACCGGTTGGGCGGGGGGGGCAGATACGCAGTATTTT.